This TCR beta chain emerged from a study of blood T cell repertoires in COVID-19. Study-wide context: The origin of the acute and convalescent COVID-19 samples was the United States, Italy and Spain. The cDNA or gDNA used as material had been derived from T cells, B-cell-depleted T cells, or PBMCs.

Recruits, aged roughly 18 to 89 years, lived in 25 or so US areas. V lost 5 bases and J 6 bases, leaving 17 bases between the germline ends. This CDR3 contains 15 residues. CDR1 and CDR2 from the germline V gene are MNHEY and SVGAGI. Authors' methods: Reference gene primers were amplified, and this amplification served to estimate nucleated cell counts. Repertoires were generated with immunoSEQ multiplex PCR, while TCRdb's copy carries only in-frame clones and drops some. Clonal size and the V and J genes are those of that table, whereas D and trimming came from the DNA. Of 250,000 to 300,000 clones listed, under 90% are singletons.

The chain employs TRBV6-5 and TRBJ1-5, with no clear D. Sequenced sample: PBMCs or T cells enriched from blood (not recorded which). The TCR sequence derives from a man in his thirties or forties with acute COVID-19. The CDR3 DNA follows: TGTGCCAGCAGTACGGAGGGAGGGCCGAGTCAGCCCCAGCATTTT. Translation gives CASSTEGGPSQPQHF.